This T cell receptor beta chain is from a study of diagnostic markers for celiac disease (TCRdb year 2020). Data came from an Illumina MiSeq. One entry per CDR3 protein sequence results from the TCRdb reprocessing of the reads, with DNA left out. The sample table includes roughly 3,600 distinct CDR3 sequences. Of the sample, 8% to 10% falls within the top ten clones. The CDR3 covers 16 residues, taking in both the cysteine and the phenylalanine. The nucleotide record is missing. CDR1 and CDR2 were assigned from the germline V gene as MDHEN and SYDVKM. In the case of this clonotype: Its antigen remains undetermined.

The clonotype was recovered from a human donor. This table probably holds off-target reads from a library built for another chain. This receptor chain uses TRBV28 and TRBJ2-2; as DNA is missing, the TRBD2 call by TCRdb cannot be tested. The sequencing input was either unsorted cells or a sorted T cell fraction (not recorded which). CDR3 sequence: CATGLAGGENTGELFF.